Listed below are T cell receptor beta chains from one sample, sequenced in a study of identifying expanded T cells in peripheral blood. Measured with immunoSEQ multiplex PCR; TCRdb has only the in-frame clones, and not every one. The sample carries approximately 120,000 clones, around 89% recorded once. The sequencing sample was made of blood. Receptor source: a person between 18 and 75 years old in good health. Each CDR3 is given with its conserved first and last residue. Each record gives: clone size, J gene, CDR3 length, V gene, D gene, CDR3 DNA, CDR3 protein. D genes are given only for firm matches. Expanded clones are given a class, and other clones once, few, many or no size at all.

>NA|TRBJ2-3|14|TRBV7-8|NA
TGTGCCACCCGATGGGGGCGTGCCACAGATACGCAGTATTTT
CATRWGRATDTQYF
>NA|TRBJ1-2|13|TRBV19|NA
TGTGCCAGTAGTATTCCGGGGATCTATGGCTACACCTTC
CASSIPGIYGYTF
>NA|TRBJ2-1|14|TRBV7-6|NA
TGTGCCAGCAGCTCAATCAGCCCTTACAATGAGCAGTTCTTC
CASSSISPYNEQFF
>NA|TRBJ2-5|14|TRBV7-2|NA
TGTGCCAGCAGCTTAAGTAGGGATGGAGAGACCCAGTACTTC
CASSLSRDGETQYF
>once|TRBJ2-1|13|TRBV27|NA
TGTGCCAGCAGGTTTAGGGGCGACCATGAGCAGTTCTTC
CASRFRGDHEQFF
>NA|TRBJ2-7|16|TRBV19|NA
TGTGCCAGTAGTAAAGGGGCAAGGTTGGAGACCTACGAGCAGTACTTC
CASSKGARLETYEQYF
>NA|TRBJ1-2|13|TRBV7-9|NA
TGTGCCAGCAGCAGAGACAGTTCCTCTGGCTACACCTTC
CASSRDSSSGYTF
>NA|TRBJ2-1|17|TRBV28|TRBD2
TGTGCCAGCCAGGGGGCGGAACTAGCGGGAGCGGTATATGAGCAGTTCTTC
CASQGAELAGAVYEQFF
>NA|TRBJ1-2|16|TRBV5-8|NA
TGTGCCAGCAGCTTGGTCGGTCCCAGCACTTGGGGTGGCTACACCTTC
CASSLVGPSTWGGYTF
>NA|TRBJ2-7|13|TRBV5-4|TRBD1
TGTGCCAGCAGCACAGGGACAGCCTACGAGCAGTACTTC
CASSTGTAYEQYF
>NA|TRBJ1-1|14|TRBV7-2|NA
TGTGCCAGCAGCTTAGATGGAAGAGTCACTGAAGCTTTCTTT
CASSLDGRVTEAFF
>NA|TRBJ1-3|16|TRBV4-2|NA
TGTGCCAGCAGCCCGCACCAGGAGAGATCTGGAAACACCATATATTTT
CASSPHQERSGNTIYF
>NA|TRBJ1-1|15|TRBV27|NA
TGTGCCAGCAGACCGGGAACAGTGATGAACACTGAAGCTTTCTTT
CASRPGTVMNTEAFF
>NA|TRBJ2-7|15|TRBV2|NA
TGTGCCAGCAGTAAAAACACGAACGGGCCTTACGAGCAGTACTTC
CASSKNTNGPYEQYF
>NA|TRBJ2-5|13|TRBV9|NA
TGTGCCAGCAGCGTAGCTAGGGAACAGACCCAGTACTTC
CASSVAREQTQYF
>NA|TRBJ2-2|16|TRBV27|NA
TGTGCCAGCAGTTTGTCCGGTCGAAGATCTACCGGAGAGCTGTTTTTT
CASSLSGRRSTGELFF
>NA|TRBJ2-5|13|TRBV10-3|NA
TGTGCCATCAGTGAGATAGACCAAGAGACCCAGTACTTC
CAISEIDQETQYF
>NA|TRBJ2-7|16|TRBV6-6|TRBD1
TGTGCCAGCAGTCCCGCCCCCGGGACAGGGGGCTACGAGCAGTACTTC
CASSPAPGTGGYEQYF
>NA|TRBJ1-5|14|TRBV28|NA
TGTGCCATTGATGAGAGTTATAGCAATCAGCCCCAGCATTTT
CAIDESYSNQPQHF
>NA|TRBJ2-7|14|TRBV14|NA
TGTGCCAGCAGCCAAGGGAACGGTCAATACGAGCAGTACTTC
CASSQGNGQYEQYF
>NA|TRBJ1-5|13|TRBV6-6|TRBD1
TGTGCCAGCAGTGCGAACAGGGGTCAGCCCCAGCATTTT
CASSANRGQPQHF
>NA|TRBJ1-2|13|TRBV13|NA
TGTGCCAGCAGCTTACAAAGGACCTATGGCTACACCTTC
CASSLQRTYGYTF
>NA|TRBJ1-3|16|TRBV7-2|NA
TGTGCCAGCAGCTTAGGTGGACACTCCTCTGGAAACACCATATATTTT
CASSLGGHSSGNTIYF
>NA|TRBJ2-7|14|TRBV11-3|NA
TGTGCCAGCAGCTTAGGGCCCGGGGTCCACGAGCAGTACTTC
CASSLGPGVHEQYF
>NA|TRBJ2-7|14|TRBV27|TRBD2
TGTGCCAGCAGGATGACTAGCGGCCCTTACGAGCAGTACTTC
CASRMTSGPYEQYF
>NA|TRBJ2-7|13|TRBV19|TRBD1
TGTGCCAGTAGTATTAAACAGGGGACCGAGCAGTACTTC
CASSIKQGTEQYF
>NA|TRBJ2-7|11|TRBV29-1|NA
TGCAGCGTTAAAGGTTATTTCGAGCAGTACTTC
CSVKGYFEQYF
>NA|TRBJ1-2|15|TRBV4-2|NA
TGTGCCAGCAGCCGCGACAGAGGGGCCTACTATGGCTACACCTTC
CASSRDRGAYYGYTF
>NA|TRBJ2-7|13|TRBV6-5|TRBD1
TGTGCCAGCAGTGGGACAGGAGGTTACGAGCAGTACTTC
CASSGTGGYEQYF
>NA|TRBJ1-3|13|TRBV19|NA
TGTGCCAGTACACGGAACTCTGGAAACACCATATATTTT
CASTRNSGNTIYF
>NA|TRBJ1-1|14|TRBV4-1|TRBD1
TGCGCCAGCAGCCACGCGGACAGGGTCGCTGAAGCTTTCTTT
CASSHADRVAEAFF
>NA|TRBJ2-5|13|TRBV25-1|NA
TGTGCCAGCAGGGGTTTGTTAGTAGAGACCCAGTACTTC
CASRGLLVETQYF
>NA|TRBJ2-6|18|TRBV10-3|TRBD2
TGTGCCATCACCAATGGACTAGCGGCGACCACCGGGGCCAACGTCCTGACTTTC
CAITNGLAATTGANVLTF
>NA|TRBJ1-1|15|TRBV2|NA
TGTGCCAGCAGTCATGACAGTTCGGCGGACACTGAAGCTTTCTTT
CASSHDSSADTEAFF
>NA|TRBJ1-6|16|TRBV7-9|NA
TGTGCCAGACTTTTAGGGAACAGCTCCTATAATTCACCCCTCCACTTT
CARLLGNSSYNSPLHF
>NA|TRBJ2-5|14|TRBV5-4|TRBD1
TGTGCCAGCAGCCCTGGGACAGCCCAAGAGACCCAGTACTTC
CASSPGTAQETQYF
>NA|TRBJ1-1|11|TRBV6-5|NA
TGTGCCAGCAGCCTCGGGGATCGAGCTTTCTTT
CASSLGDRAFF
>once|TRBJ2-2|14|TRBV30|NA
TGTGCCTGGGACAGGATCTCGTTCACCGGGGAGCTGTTTTTT
CAWDRISFTGELFF
>NA|TRBJ2-3|15|TRBV5-4|TRBD2
TGTGCCAGCAGCTTGGGACTAGCGGGGGCAGATACGCAGTATTTT
CASSLGLAGADTQYF
>NA|TRBJ2-7|11|TRBV7-9|NA
TGTGCCTCCCGAGCCCTTTACGAGCAGTACTTC
CASRALYEQYF
>NA|TRBJ1-5|13|TRBV29-1|NA
TGCAGCGTTGGAGACGGAACAAATCAGCCCCAGCATTTT
CSVGDGTNQPQHF
>few|TRBJ2-3|15|TRBV19|NA
TGTGCCAGTGTCGACGGACGTTTTGAAACAGATACGCAGTATTTT
CASVDGRFETDTQYF
>NA|TRBJ2-5|15|TRBV2|TRBD2
TGTGCCAGCAGTGAAGCCGATCGGGGGGGGGAGACCCAGTACTTC
CASSEADRGGETQYF
>NA|TRBJ2-1|13|TRBV13|NA
TGTGCCAGCAGCTCCCTAAGTAACAATGAGCAGTTCTTC
CASSSLSNNEQFF
>NA|TRBJ2-1|14|TRBV7-9|NA
TGTGCCAGCAGCCCGAGCGCTGGGCACAATGAGCAGTTCTTC
CASSPSAGHNEQFF